This T cell receptor beta chain was retrieved from a study of T cell repertoires in cytomegalovirus infection. Across the whole study: Indications of both CMV infection and matching HLA type were provided by public TCR beta signatures. Study-level results: Pooled public TCR beta family frequency picked out CMV carriers with the relevant HLA. Across the ex vivo response, the dominant clonotypes were HLA-C-restricted CMV-specific TCR beta clonotypes.

The CDR3 loop spans 16 amino acids. V was clipped by 3 bases and J by 6 bases, with 21 bases between them. Germline CDR1 is DFQATT and CDR2 is SNEGSKA (reference sequence). As regards this clonotype: The antigen is not known.

TCRdb analysed the reads with MiXCR anew, one entry per CDR3 protein. The profile shows around 310,000 distinct CDR3 sequences, 15% to 20% of them singletons. Input material: PBMCs. This receptor was taken from a human donor in good health (CMV status not recorded). Some clones in this sample may be carry-over from other donors' samples. The chain carries TRBV20-1 and TRBJ2-1, with D possibly being TRBD1 (6 bases). The CDR3 bases are TGCAGTGCTAGGCCTAGGGGGACCGTACTCCTCAATGAGCAGTTCTTC. It yields the protein CSARPRGTVLLNEQFF.